This T cell receptor beta chain was obtained from a study of T cell responses to AZD1222 COVID-19 vaccine. Findings and limits, study-wide: The sample set comprised mostly white British donors with more females, and clonal diversity was possibly underestimated.

This CDR3 has 12 amino acids. Germline values: CDR1 MDHEN, CDR2 SYDVKM. V lost 3 bases to trimming and J lost 8 bases, with 10 bases between them. On this clone: Its specificity is unknown.

Profiled with immunoSEQ multiplex PCR; TCRdb holds only in-frame clones, not every one. Found here are approximately 150,000 clones, around nine tenths of them singletons; the top ten hold 1.5% to 2%. Sequences were derived from peripheral blood, sampled 28 days after the second AZD1222 dose. The gene calls are TRBV28 and TRBJ1-1, with D hard to call. The origin of this receptor is an adult who received the AZD1222 COVID-19 vaccine. Here the CDR3 reads CASSLAAVEAFF. In nucleotides, the CDR3 is TGTGCCAGCAGTTTGGCGGCTGTAGAAGCTTTCTTT.